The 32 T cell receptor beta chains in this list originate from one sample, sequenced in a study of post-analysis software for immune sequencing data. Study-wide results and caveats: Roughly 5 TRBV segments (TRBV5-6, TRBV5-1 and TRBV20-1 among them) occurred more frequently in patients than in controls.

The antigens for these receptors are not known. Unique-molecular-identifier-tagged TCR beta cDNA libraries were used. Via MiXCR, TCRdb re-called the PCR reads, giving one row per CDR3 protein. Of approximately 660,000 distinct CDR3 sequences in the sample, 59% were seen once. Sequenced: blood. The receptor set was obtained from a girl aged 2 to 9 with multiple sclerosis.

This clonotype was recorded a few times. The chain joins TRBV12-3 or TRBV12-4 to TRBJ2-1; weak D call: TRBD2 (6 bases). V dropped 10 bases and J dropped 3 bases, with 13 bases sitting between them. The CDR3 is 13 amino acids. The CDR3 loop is CATTTSNYNEQFF. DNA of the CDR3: TGTGCCACCACGACTAGTAACTACAATGAGCAGTTCTTC.

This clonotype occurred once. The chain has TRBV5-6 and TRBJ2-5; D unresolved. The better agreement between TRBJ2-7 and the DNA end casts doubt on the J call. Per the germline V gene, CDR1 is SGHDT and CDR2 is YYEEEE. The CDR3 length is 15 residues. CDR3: CASSDTRDVYYEQYF. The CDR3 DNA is TGTGCCAGCAGCGACACTCGAGATGTGTACTACGAGCAGTACTTC.

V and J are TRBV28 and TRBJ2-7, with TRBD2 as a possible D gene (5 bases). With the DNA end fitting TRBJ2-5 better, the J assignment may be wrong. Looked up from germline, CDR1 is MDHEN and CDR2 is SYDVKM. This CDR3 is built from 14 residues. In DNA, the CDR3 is TGTGCCAGCAGTAGCGGCAGGCGGAAAGAGACCCAGTACTTC. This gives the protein CASSSGRRKETQYF.

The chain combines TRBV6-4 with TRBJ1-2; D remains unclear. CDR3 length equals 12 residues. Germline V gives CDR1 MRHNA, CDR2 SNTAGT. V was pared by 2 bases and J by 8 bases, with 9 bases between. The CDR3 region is CASSDKGYGYTF. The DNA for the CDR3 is TGTGCCAGCAGTGACAAGGGATACGGCTACACCTTC.

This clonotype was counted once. Here the CDR3 DNA reads TGTGCCAGCAGCCTCGGGACTAGCGGGGAATATGAGCAGTTCTTC. Translated, it gives CASSLGTSGEYEQFF. The genes are TRBV7-3 and TRBJ2-1, with 13 bases that match TRBD2. CDR3 length: 15 amino acids. Trimming cost V 5 bases and J 8 bases; bases outside gene matches: 6. Per germline, CDR1 SGHTA and CDR2 FQGTGA.

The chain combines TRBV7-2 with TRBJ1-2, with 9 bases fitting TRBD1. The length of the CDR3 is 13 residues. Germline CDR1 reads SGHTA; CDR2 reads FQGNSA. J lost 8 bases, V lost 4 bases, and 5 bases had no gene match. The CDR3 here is CASSSGQGRGYTF. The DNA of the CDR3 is TGTGCCAGCAGCTCGGGACAGGGTCGGGGCTACACCTTC.

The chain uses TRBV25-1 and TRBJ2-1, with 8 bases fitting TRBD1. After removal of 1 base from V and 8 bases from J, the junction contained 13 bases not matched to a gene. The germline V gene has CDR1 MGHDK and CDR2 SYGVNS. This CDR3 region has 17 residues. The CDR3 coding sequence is TGTGCCAGCAGTGAATGGGCAGGGGGCCAAGGAGACCATGAGCAGTTCTTC. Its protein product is CASSEWAGGQGDHEQFF.

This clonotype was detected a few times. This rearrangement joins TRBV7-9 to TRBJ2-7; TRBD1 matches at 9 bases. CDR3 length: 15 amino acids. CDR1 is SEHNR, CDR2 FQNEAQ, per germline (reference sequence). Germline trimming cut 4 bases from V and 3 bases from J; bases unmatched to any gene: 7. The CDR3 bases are TGTGCCAGCAGCTCGGGACAGGGAAGGAGCTACGAGCAGTACTTC. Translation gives CASSSGQGRSYEQYF.

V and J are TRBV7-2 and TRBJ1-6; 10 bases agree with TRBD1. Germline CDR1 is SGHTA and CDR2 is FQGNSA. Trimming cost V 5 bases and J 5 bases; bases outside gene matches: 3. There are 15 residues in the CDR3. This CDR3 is CASSQGQGHNSPLHF. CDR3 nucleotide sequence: TGTGCCAGCAGCCAGGGACAGGGGCATAATTCACCCCTCCACTTT.

The CDR3 coding sequence is TGTGCCAGCAGCTCGGGAGTTAATTCTGGGGCCAACGTCCTGACTTTC. As protein: CASSSGVNSGANVLTF. The rearrangement joins TRBV7-2 to TRBJ2-6; D perhaps matches TRBD2 (6 bases). Germline-derived CDR1 and CDR2 are SGHTA and FQGNSA. The CDR3 has 16 residues. V lost 4 bases, J lost 1 base, and 11 bases lay in between.

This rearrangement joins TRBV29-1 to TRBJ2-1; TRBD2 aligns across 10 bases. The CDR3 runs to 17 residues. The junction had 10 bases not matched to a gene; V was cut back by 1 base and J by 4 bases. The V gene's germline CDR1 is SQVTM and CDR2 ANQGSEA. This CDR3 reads CSVEGGSGRSLYNEQFF. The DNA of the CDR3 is TGCAGCGTTGAAGGGGGTAGCGGGAGGTCCCTGTACAATGAGCAGTTCTTC.

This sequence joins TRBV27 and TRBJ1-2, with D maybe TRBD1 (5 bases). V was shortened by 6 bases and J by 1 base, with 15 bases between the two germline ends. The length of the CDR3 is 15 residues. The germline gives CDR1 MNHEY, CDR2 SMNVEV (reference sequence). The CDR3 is CASRSPGRNNYGYTF. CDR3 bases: TGTGCCAGCAGATCCCCGGGACGGAATAACTATGGCTACACCTTC.

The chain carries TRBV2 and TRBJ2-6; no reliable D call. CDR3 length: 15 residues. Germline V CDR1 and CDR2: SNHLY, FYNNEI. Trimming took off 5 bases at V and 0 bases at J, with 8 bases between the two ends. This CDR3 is CASSKDLSGANVLTF. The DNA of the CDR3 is TGTGCCAGCAGTAAGGACCTCTCTGGGGCCAACGTCCTGACTTTC.

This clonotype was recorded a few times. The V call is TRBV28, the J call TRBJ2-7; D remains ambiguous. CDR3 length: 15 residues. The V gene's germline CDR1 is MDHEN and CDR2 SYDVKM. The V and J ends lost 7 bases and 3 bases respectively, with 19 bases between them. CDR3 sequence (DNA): TGTGCCAGCAAACTACCCCGTGGGCAGGACTACGAGCAGTACTTC. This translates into CASKLPRGQDYEQYF. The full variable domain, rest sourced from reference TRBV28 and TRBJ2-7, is DVKVTQSSRYLVKRTGEKVFLECVQDMDHENMFWYRQDPGLGLRLIYFSYDVKMKEKGDIPEGYSVSREKKERFSLILESASTNQTSMYLCASKLPRGQDYEQYFGPGTRLTVT.

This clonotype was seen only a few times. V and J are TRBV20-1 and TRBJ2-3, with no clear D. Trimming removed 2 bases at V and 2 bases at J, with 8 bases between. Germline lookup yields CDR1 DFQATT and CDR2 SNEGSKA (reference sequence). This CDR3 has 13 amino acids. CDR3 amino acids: CSARTPVTDTQYF. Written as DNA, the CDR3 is TGCAGTGCTAGAACACCTGTCACAGATACGCAGTATTTT.

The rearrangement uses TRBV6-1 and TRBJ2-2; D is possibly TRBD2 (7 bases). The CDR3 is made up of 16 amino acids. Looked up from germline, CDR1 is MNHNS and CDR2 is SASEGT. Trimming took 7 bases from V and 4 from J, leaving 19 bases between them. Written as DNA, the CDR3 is TGTGCCAGCACCATGGGGGGGGCGGTGCGCACCGGGGAGCTGTTTTTT. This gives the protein CASTMGGAVRTGELFF.

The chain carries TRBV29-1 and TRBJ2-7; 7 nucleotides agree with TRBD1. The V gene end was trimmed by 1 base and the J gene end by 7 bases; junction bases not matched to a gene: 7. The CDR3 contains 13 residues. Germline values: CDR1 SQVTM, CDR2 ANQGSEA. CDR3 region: CSVEGGQRWEQYF. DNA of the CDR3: TGCAGCGTTGAAGGGGGACAGCGGTGGGAGCAGTACTTC.

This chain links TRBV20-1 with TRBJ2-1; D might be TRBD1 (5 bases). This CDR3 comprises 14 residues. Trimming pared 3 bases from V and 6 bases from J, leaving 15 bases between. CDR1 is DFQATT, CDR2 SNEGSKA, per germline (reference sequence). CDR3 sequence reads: CSARGPTGFNEQFF. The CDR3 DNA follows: TGCAGTGCTAGGGGCCCCACAGGTTTCAATGAGCAGTTCTTC.

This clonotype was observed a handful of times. The CDR3 DNA is TGTGCCACCAGCAGACTCACCGGGGGAGGCCAAGAGACCCAGTACTTC. Its translation is CATSRLTGGGQETQYF. J is TRBJ2-5 and V is TRBV15; possible D gene TRBD2, 6 bases. V lost 2 bases, J lost 1 base, and 14 bases lay in between. The CDR3 contains 16 residues. Germline CDR1 reads LNHNV; CDR2 reads YYDKDF (reference sequence).

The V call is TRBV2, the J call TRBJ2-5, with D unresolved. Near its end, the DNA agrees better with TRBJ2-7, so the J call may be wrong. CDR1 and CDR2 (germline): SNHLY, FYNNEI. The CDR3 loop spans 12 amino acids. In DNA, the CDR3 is TGTGCCAGCTATTTTGGTGGCTACGAGCAGTACTTC. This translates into CASYFGGYEQYF.

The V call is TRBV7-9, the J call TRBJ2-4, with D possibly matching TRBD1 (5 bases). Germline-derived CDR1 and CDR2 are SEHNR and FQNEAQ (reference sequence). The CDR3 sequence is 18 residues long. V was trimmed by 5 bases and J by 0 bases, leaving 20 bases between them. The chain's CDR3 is CASSPHRRQNVAKNIQYF. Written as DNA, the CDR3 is TGTGCCAGCAGCCCCCACCGCCGACAGAACGTAGCCAAAAACATTCAGTACTTC.

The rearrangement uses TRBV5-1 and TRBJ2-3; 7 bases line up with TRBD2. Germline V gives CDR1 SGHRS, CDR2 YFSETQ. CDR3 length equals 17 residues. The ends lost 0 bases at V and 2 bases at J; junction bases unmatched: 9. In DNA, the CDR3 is TGCGCCAGCAGCTTGGGCCCCAGCGGGAAATCCACAGATACGCAGTATTTT. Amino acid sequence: CASSLGPSGKSTDTQYF.

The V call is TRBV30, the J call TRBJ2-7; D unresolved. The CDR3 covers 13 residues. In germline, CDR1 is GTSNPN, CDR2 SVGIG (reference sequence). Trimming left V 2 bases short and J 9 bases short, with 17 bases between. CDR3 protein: CAWSKMAPRVQYF. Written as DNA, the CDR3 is TGTGCCTGGAGTAAGATGGCCCCTAGGGTGCAGTACTTC. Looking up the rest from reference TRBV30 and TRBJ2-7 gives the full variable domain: SQTIHQWPATLVQPVGSPLSLECTVEGTSNPNLYWYRQAAGRGLQLLFYSVGIGQISSEVPQNLSASRPQDRQFILSSKKLLLSDSGFYLCAWSKMAPRVQYFGPGTRLTVT.

CDR3 loop: CATSDRTGLGDTQYF. The CDR3 DNA sequence: TGTGCCACCAGTGACCGGACAGGGTTAGGAGATACGCAGTATTTT. The rearrangement joins TRBV24-1 to TRBJ2-3; 8 bases agree with TRBD1. This CDR3 has 15 residues. The J segment lost 5 bases and the V segment lost 4 bases, leaving 7 bases of the junction unmatched. Per germline, CDR1 KGHDR and CDR2 SFDVKD.

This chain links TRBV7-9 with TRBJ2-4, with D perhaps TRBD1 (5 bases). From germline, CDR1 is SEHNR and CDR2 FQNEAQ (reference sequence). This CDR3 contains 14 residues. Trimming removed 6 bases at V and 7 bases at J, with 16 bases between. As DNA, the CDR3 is TGTGCCAGCAGTATGGGGCAGGTGACGAACATTCAGTACTTC. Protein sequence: CASSMGQVTNIQYF.

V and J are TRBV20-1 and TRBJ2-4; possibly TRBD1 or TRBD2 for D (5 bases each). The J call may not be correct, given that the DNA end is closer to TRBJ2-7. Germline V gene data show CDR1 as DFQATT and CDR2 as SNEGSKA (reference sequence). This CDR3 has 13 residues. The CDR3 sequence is CSAIRDGPYEQYF. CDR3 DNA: TGCAGTGCTATAAGGGACGGTCCCTACGAGCAGTACTTC.

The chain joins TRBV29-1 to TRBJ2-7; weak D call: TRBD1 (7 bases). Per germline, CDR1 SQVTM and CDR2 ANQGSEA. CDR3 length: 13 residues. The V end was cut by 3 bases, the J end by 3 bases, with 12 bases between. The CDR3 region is CSVDWRGHYEQYF. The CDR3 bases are TGCAGCGTTGACTGGAGGGGGCACTACGAGCAGTACTTC.

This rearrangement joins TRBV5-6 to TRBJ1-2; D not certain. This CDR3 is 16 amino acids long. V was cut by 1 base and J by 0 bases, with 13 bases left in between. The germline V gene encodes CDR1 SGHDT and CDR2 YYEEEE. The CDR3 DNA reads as TGTGCCAGCAGCTTGAACCCCACGGGAGCTAACTATGGCTACACCTTC. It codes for CASSLNPTGANYGYTF.

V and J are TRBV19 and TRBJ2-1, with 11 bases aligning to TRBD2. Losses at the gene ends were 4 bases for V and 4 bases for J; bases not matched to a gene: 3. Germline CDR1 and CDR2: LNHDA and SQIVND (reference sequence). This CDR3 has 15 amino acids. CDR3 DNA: TGTGCCAGTAGTACTCGGACTAGCGGGTACAATGAGCAGTTCTTC. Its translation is CASSTRTSGYNEQFF.

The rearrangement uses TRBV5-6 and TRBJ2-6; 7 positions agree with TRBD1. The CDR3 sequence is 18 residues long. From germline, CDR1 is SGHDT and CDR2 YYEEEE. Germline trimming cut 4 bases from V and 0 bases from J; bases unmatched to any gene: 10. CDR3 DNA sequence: TGTGCCAGCAGCCTGATTTGGGGACAGTACTCTGGGGCCAACGTCCTGACTTTC. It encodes CASSLIWGQYSGANVLTF.

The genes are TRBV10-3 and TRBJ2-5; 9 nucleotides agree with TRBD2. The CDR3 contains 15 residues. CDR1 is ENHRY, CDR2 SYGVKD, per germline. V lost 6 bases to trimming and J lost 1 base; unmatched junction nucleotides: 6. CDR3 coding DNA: TGTGCCATCAGGGAGCGGGAGGTGGCCCAAGAGACCCAGTACTTC. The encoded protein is CAIREREVAQETQYF.

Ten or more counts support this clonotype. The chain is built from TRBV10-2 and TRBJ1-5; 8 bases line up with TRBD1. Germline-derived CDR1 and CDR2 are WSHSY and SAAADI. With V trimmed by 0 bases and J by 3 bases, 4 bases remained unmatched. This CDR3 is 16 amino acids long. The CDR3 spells CASSESGQAINQPQHF. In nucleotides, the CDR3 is TGCGCCAGCAGTGAGTCGGGACAGGCGATCAATCAGCCCCAGCATTTT.